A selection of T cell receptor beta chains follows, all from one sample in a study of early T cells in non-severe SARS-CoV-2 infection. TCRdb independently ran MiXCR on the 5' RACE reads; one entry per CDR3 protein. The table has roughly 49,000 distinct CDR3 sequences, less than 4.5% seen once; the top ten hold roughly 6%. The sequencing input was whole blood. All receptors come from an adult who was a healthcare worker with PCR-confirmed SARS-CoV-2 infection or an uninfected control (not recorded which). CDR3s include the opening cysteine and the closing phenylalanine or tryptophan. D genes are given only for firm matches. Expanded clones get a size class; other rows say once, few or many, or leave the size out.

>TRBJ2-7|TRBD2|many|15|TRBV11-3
TGTGCCAGCAGTCCCGGGACTAGCGGTAAATACGAGCAGTACTTC
CASSPGTSGKYEQYF
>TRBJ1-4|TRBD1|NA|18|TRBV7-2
TGTGCCAGCAGCTTGAGGAACAGGGGGCATGGAGCTAATGAAAAACTGTTTTTT
CASSLRNRGHGANEKLFF
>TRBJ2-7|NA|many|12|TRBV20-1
TGCAGTGCTGCAGGGTCCACCTACGAGCAGTACTTC
CSAAGSTYEQYF
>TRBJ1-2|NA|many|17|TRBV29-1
TGCAGCGTTGAAGATCGGAGGAGTCGCCGGTCTAACTATGGCTACACCTTC
CSVEDRRSRRSNYGYTF
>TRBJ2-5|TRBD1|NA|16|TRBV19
TGTGCCAGTAGTCTCCGGGACAGGGGGCGATCAGAGACCCAGTACTTC
CASSLRDRGRSETQYF
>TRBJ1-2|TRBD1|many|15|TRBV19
TGTGCCAGTAGTATTGCAGGGACAGGGGGCTATGGCTACACCTTC
CASSIAGTGGYGYTF
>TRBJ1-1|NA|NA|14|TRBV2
TGTGCCAGCAGTGAAAACGGTTTGAACACTGAAGCTTTCTTT
CASSENGLNTEAFF
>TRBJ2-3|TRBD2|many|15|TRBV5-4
TGTGCCAGCAGCTTCGGACTAGCGGGCACAGATACGCAGTATTTT
CASSFGLAGTDTQYF
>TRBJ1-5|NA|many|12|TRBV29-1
TGCAGCGTTGGAGGGTACGAACAGCCCCAGCATTTT
CSVGGYEQPQHF
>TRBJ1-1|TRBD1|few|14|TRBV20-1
TGCAGGGCAAATGGGGGACAGGGAACAGCTCAAGCTTTCTTT
CRANGGQGTAQAFF
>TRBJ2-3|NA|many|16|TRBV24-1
TGTGCCACCAGTGATTCGACTGTCACTAGCACAGATACGCAGTATTTT
CATSDSTVTSTDTQYF
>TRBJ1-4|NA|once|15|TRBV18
TGTGCCAGCTCACCCAGTGGGGTAGAAGGTGAAAAACTGTTTTTT
CASSPSGVEGEKLFF
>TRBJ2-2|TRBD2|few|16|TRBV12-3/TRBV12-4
TGTGCCAGCACCCTGGGACTAGCGGGAGTTACCGGGGAGCTGTTTTTT
CASTLGLAGVTGELFF
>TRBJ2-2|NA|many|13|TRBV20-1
TGCAGTGCTCGGGGGGCCAACACCGGGGAGCTGTTTTTT
CSARGANTGELFF
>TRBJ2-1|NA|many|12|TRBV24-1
TGTGCCACCAGTGATGTCGACAGGGAGCAGTTCTTC
CATSDVDREQFF
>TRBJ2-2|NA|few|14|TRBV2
TGTGCCAGCAAGGGCCAGCGGAACACCGGGGAGCTGTTTTTT
CASKGQRNTGELFF
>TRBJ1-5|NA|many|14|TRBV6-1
TGTGCCAGCAGTTCCTCCGCGGGCAATCAGCCCCAGCATTTT
CASSSSAGNQPQHF
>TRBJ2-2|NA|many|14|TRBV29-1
TGCAGCGTGGGGGTAGTGGCAAACACCGGGGAGCTGTTTTTT
CSVGVVANTGELFF
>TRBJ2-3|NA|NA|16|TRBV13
TGTGCCAGCAGCACCCGTGTACGCGGGTCAGGAGATACGCAGTATTTT
CASSTRVRGSGDTQYF
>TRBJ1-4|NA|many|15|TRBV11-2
TGTGCCAGCAGCTTAGATTCGTGGACTAATGAAAAACTGTTTTTT
CASSLDSWTNEKLFF
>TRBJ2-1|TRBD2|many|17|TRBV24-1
TGTGCCACCAGTGACCAAACTAGCGGGAGGGCCCGCAATGAGCAGTTCTTC
CATSDQTSGRARNEQFF
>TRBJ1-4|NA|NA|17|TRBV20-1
TGCAGTGCTAGAAGTGCCCTCGACAGTCTCACTAATGAAAAACTGTTTTTT
CSARSALDSLTNEKLFF
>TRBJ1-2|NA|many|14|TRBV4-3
TGCGCCAGCAGCCAAGATAGGGGTAACTATGGCTACACCTTC
CASSQDRGNYGYTF
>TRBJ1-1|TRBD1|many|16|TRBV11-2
TGTGCCAGCAGCCCGCGGGGGACAGAGAAGGACACTGAAGCTTTCTTT
CASSPRGTEKDTEAFF
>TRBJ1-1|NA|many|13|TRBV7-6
TGTGCCAGCAGCTTAGCGGGGAGCGTTGAAGCTTTCTTT
CASSLAGSVEAFF
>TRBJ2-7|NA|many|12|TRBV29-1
TGCAGCGTTCCCGGACGTGGCTACGAGCAGTACTTC
CSVPGRGYEQYF
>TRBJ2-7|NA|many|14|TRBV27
TGTGCCAGCAGTTCGGGACAAGCCGAGTCCGAGCAGTACTTC
CASSSGQAESEQYF
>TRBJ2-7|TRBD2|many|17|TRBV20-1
TGCAGTGTCGAAGCCCCGGGACTAGCGGGAGGGGAATCAGAGCAGTACTTC
CSVEAPGLAGGESEQYF
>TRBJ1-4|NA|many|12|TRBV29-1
TGCAGCGCCGGGGAGACAGATGAAAAACTGTTTTTT
CSAGETDEKLFF
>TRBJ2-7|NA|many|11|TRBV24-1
TGTGCCACCAGTGATGTTGACGAGCAGTACTTC
CATSDVDEQYF
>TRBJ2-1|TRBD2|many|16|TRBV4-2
TGTGCCAGCAGCCAAGATTACGGGCGGGGGGGCCATGAGCAGTTCTTC
CASSQDYGRGGHEQFF
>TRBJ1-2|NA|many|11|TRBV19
TGTGCCAGTAGTGTCGACTATGGCTACACCTTC
CASSVDYGYTF
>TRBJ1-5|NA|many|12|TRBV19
TGTGCCAGTAGTATTACCAATCAGCCCCAGCATTTT
CASSITNQPQHF
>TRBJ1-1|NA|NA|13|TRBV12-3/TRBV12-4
TGTGCCAGCAGTTATACCCAAGCCACTGAAGCTTTCTTT
CASSYTQATEAFF
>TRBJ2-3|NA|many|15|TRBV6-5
TGTGCCAGCAGTTATACCAGGGTGGGCACAGATACGCAGTATTTT
CASSYTRVGTDTQYF
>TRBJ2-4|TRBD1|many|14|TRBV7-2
TGTGCCAGCAGCTCCGGGACAGGGGGCAACATTCAGTACTTC
CASSSGTGGNIQYF
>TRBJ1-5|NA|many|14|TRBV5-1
TGCGCCAGCAGTCTGGGGGATCGCAATCAGCCCCAGCATTTT
CASSLGDRNQPQHF
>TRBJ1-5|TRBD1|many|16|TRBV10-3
TGTGCCATCAGTGAGGGGACAGTGAAAGGCAATCAGCCCCAGCATTTT
CAISEGTVKGNQPQHF
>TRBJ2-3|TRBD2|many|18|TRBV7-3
TGTGCCAGCAGCTTCCCGGGACTAGCGGGGGAAAGCACAGATACGCAGTATTTT
CASSFPGLAGESTDTQYF
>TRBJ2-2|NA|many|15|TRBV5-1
TGCGCCAGCAGCTTGGACGGGCTCGGCACCGGGGAGCTGTTTTTT
CASSLDGLGTGELFF
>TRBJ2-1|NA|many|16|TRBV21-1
TGTGCCAGCAGCAAACCCTTAGCGGGAAATAGGAATGAGCAGTTCTTC
CASSKPLAGNRNEQFF